Presented here are 14 T cell receptor beta chains from one specimen sequenced in a study of chemoradiotherapy in HPV16-positive cancers. Data came from immunoSEQ multiplex PCR; TCRdb stores just in-frame clones and leaves some out. The data show about 4,000 clones, around 94% seen once. This material was acquired from a patient who underwent chemoradiotherapy. The receptors shown here come from a human donor with HPV-associated anogenital cancer.

This rearrangement joins TRBV4-3 to TRBJ1-3, with 8 positions matching TRBD1. The CDR3 spans 14 residues. CDR1 is LGHNA and CDR2 is YSLEER in the germline V gene. V shed 11 bases and J 3 bases; nucleotides not matched to a gene: 9. The CDR3, as DNA: TGCGCCTCCCCGGGACAGGAATTTGGAAACACCATATATTTT. It yields the protein CASPGQEFGNTIYF.

J is TRBJ1-1 and V is TRBV11-3; D is ambiguous. V was pared by 3 bases and J by 0 bases, with 5 bases between. Per the germline V gene, CDR1 is SGHNT and CDR2 is YENEEA. This CDR3 region has 13 residues. In DNA, the CDR3 is TGTGCCAGCAGCTTGACACTGAACACTGAAGCTTTCTTT. This encodes CASSLTLNTEAFF.

CDR3 protein: CASSLLRGGPQETQYF. In DNA, the CDR3 is TGTGCCAGCAGTTTATTGCGGGGGGGCCCCCAAGAGACCCAGTACTTC. This rearrangement joins TRBV27 to TRBJ2-5; 9 bases map to TRBD2. The germline V gene encodes CDR1 MNHEY and CDR2 SMNVEV (reference sequence). The CDR3 runs 16 residues. V lost 1 base to trimming and J lost 1 base; unmatched junction nucleotides: 4.

The chain couples TRBV4-1 to TRBJ1-1; D remains unclear. The CDR3 contains 13 residues. CDR1 and CDR2 from the germline V gene are MGHRA and YSYEKL. V was trimmed by 0 bases and J by 6 bases, leaving 8 bases between them. This CDR3 reads CASSQDEGAEAFF. The CDR3 DNA reads TGCGCCAGCAGCCAAGATGAGGGCGCTGAAGCTTTCTTT.

The rearrangement links TRBV7-2 to TRBJ1-1, with D unresolved. Germline V lookup: CDR1 SGHTA, CDR2 FQGNSA. CDR3 length: 12 amino acids. Between the trimmed V and J ends, which lost 3 bases and 0 bases, there was a span of 2 bases. CDR3 region: CASSFLNTEAFF. CDR3 in DNA: TGTGCCAGCAGCTTTCTGAACACTGAAGCTTTCTTT.

This chain uses TRBV30 with TRBJ2-7; D uncertain. Germline V gene lookup returns CDR1 GTSNPN and CDR2 SVGIG (reference sequence). V was shortened by 0 bases and J by 2 bases, with 8 bases between the two germline ends. The CDR3 spans 13 residues. The CDR3 loop reads CAWSVEGTYEQYF. The CDR3 bases are TGTGCCTGGAGTGTTGAAGGTACCTACGAGCAGTACTTC.

This rearrangement joins TRBV6-1 to TRBJ2-3; the D gene is possibly TRBD1 (6 bases). CDR1 is MNHNS, CDR2 SASEGT, per germline. The CDR3 contains 12 residues. Trimming took 5 bases from V and 3 from J, leaving 6 bases between them. DNA of the CDR3: TGTGCCAGCAGTACAGGGACAGATACGCAGTATTTT. Encoded protein: CASSTGTDTQYF.

The CDR3 coding sequence is TGTGCCAGCAGTTTGGGGGGGTCAGATACGCAGTATTTT. Its translation is CASSLGGSDTQYF. The chain carries TRBV28 and TRBJ2-3, with 7 bases lining up with TRBD2. The CDR3 covers 13 residues. V trimming: 3 bases; J trimming: 4 bases; junction bases outside the gene matches: 1. CDR1 and CDR2 (germline): MDHEN, SYDVKM.

The chain recombines TRBV29-1 with TRBJ2-2; TRBD1 matches at 12 bases. The CDR3 is made up of 15 amino acids. The V and J ends lost 4 bases and 5 bases, in that order; junction bases with no gene match: 5. Germline CDR1 reads SQVTM; CDR2 reads ANQGSEA. The CDR3 DNA reads TGCAGCGTTGCCCGGGACAGGGGGCTTACCGGGGAGCTGTTTTTT. The encoded protein is CSVARDRGLTGELFF.

This chain links TRBV5-5 with TRBJ1-3; D unresolved. Germline lookup yields CDR1 SGHKS and CDR2 YYEKEE (reference sequence). This CDR3 is built from 14 residues. Trimming left V 2 bases short and J 0 bases short, with 6 bases between. The CDR3 coding sequence is TGTGCCAGCAGCTTATCAGACTCTGGAAACACCATATATTTT. Its translation: CASSLSDSGNTIYF.

The chain links TRBV7-2 to TRBJ1-5; 10 bases agree with TRBD1. Germline values: CDR1 SGHTA, CDR2 FQGNSA. V trimming: 5 bases; J trimming: 5 bases; junction bases outside the gene matches: 9. The CDR3 sequence is 16 residues long. The CDR3 loop is CASSARDRGSDQPQHF. In DNA form, the CDR3 reads TGTGCCAGCAGCGCCCGGGACAGGGGAAGTGATCAGCCCCAGCATTTT.

The J gene is TRBJ1-4, the V gene TRBV7-8; D perhaps matches TRBD1 (5 bases). Germline CDR1 and CDR2: SGHVS and FQNEAQ. This CDR3 comprises 16 residues. V dropped 1 base and J dropped 7 bases, with 16 bases sitting between them. Here the CDR3 reads CASSLVGGDAVEKLFF. The CDR3 DNA reads TGTGCCAGCAGCTTAGTGGGGGGGGACGCAGTTGAAAAACTGTTTTTT.

The chain links TRBV5-1 to TRBJ1-5; D perhaps matches TRBD1 (5 bases). This CDR3 comprises 16 residues. Between the trimmed V and J ends, which lost 0 bases and 1 base, there was a span of 11 bases. Germline CDR1 and CDR2: SGHRS and YFSETQ. CDR3 in DNA: TGCGCCAGCAGCTTGGCCCCAGGGTACAGCAATCAGCCCCAGCATTTT. Translated, it gives CASSLAPGYSNQPQHF.

The rearrangement uses TRBV6-1 and TRBJ1-5; D gene unclear. Germline CDR1 MNHNS, CDR2 SASEGT. CDR3 size: 14 residues. V was pared by 4 bases and J by 0 bases, with 7 bases between. CDR3: CASSGIHSNQPQHF. The CDR3, as DNA: TGTGCCAGCAGTGGCATACATAGCAATCAGCCCCAGCATTTT.